The T cell receptor (beta chain) described here comes from a study of cytotoxic CD8 clonotypes in ibrutinib-treated CLL. Study summary: 24 partial and 2 complete responses; at median approximately 6 years, approximately 14 remitted, about 12 progressed. Study-wide results and limits: Clonality rose at ibrutinib response and fell back toward baseline at progression. Samples from sustained-remission and progressing patients were taken at different times.

Concerning this clone: What it recognizes is unknown.

CDR3 length: 12 residues. With 5 bases clipped from V and 8 bases from J, the junction kept 4 bases outside the gene matches. The germline V gene has CDR1 SGHTA and CDR2 FQGNSA. Target depth was 1 in 200,000 to 1 in 1 million T cells, about 10x per clonotype. Clones were sequenced by immunoSEQ multiplex PCR, and TCRdb holds only the in-frame ones, with some missing. The data contain over 120,000 clones, around 80% of them seen just once; the ten biggest clones take up around 13%. The sequence was obtained from a human donor with chronic lymphocytic leukemia. The chain recombines TRBV7-2 with TRBJ1-1; 8 bases line up with TRBD1. The sample here was PBMCs, taken after 12 months of ibrutinib treatment. CDR3 residues: CASSPRTGEAFF. CDR3 in DNA: TGTGCCAGCAGCCCAAGGACAGGGGAAGCTTTCTTT.